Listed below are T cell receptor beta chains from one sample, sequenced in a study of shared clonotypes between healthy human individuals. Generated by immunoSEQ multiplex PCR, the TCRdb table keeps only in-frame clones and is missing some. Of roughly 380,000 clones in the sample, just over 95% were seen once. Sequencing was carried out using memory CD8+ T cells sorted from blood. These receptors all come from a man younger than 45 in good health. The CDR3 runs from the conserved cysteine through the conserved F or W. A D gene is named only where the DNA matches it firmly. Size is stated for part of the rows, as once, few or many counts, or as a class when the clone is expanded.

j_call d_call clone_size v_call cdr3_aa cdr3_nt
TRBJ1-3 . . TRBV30 CAWSVWGVSSGNTIYF TGTGCCTGGAGTGTGTGGGGGGTGAGCTCTGGAAACACCATATATTTT
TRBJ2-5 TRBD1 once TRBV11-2 CASSSGTGVVETQYF TGTGCCAGCAGTTCCGGGACAGGGGTTGTAGAGACCCAGTACTTC
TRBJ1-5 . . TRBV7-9 CASSLSPYQPQHF TGTGCCAGCAGCTTATCCCCGTATCAGCCCCAGCATTTT
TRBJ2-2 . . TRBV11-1 CASRGQTGELFF TGTGCCAGCAGGGGGCAAACCGGGGAGCTGTTTTTT
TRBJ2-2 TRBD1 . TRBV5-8 CASSSNRGSGFGTGELFF TGTGCCAGCAGCTCTAACAGGGGATCGGGTTTTGGCACCGGGGAGCTGTTTTTT
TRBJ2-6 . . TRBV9 CASRSMYKQSRANVLTF TGTGCCAGCCGTTCAATGTACAAACAAAGTCGGGCCAACGTCCTGACTTTC
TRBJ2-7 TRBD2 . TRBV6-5 CASSIRLASNYEQYF TGTGCCAGCAGCATAAGACTAGCAAGCAACTACGAGCAGTACTTC
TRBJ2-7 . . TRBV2 CASRRSYEQYF TGTGCCAGCAGGCGCTCCTACGAGCAGTACTTC
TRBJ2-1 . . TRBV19 CASSWGNNEQFF TGTGCCAGTAGTTGGGGAAACAATGAGCAGTTCTTC
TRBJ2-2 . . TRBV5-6 CASSLLGTGELFF TGTGCCAGCAGCCTTCTGGGTACCGGGGAGCTGTTTTTT
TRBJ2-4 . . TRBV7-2 CASSLRTLAKNIQYF TGTGCCAGCAGCTTGAGGACTCTAGCCAAAAACATTCAGTACTTC
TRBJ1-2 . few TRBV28 CASSSTNYGYTF TGTGCCAGCAGTTCAACTAACTATGGCTACACCTTC
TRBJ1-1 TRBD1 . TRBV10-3 CAISPGQGASEAFF TGTGCCATCAGTCCGGGACAGGGGGCGAGTGAAGCTTTCTTT
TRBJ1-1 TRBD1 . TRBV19 CASSLLTGSGAFF TGTGCCAGTAGTCTACTGACAGGGAGTGGAGCTTTCTTT
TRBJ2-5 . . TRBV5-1 CASSRNRRGQETQYF TGCGCCAGCAGCAGAAATAGGAGGGGGCAAGAGACCCAGTACTTC
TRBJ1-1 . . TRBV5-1 CASSLQGPEAFF TGCGCCAGCAGCTTGCAGGGGCCAGAAGCTTTCTTT
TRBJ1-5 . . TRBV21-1 CASSKVVARINQPQHF TGTGCCAGCAGCAAAGTGGTAGCACGGATCAATCAGCCCCAGCATTTT
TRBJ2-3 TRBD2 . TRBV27 CASSLSGTSGTDTQYF TGTGCCAGCAGTTTGTCTGGGACTAGCGGCACAGATACGCAGTATTTT
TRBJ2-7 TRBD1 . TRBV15 CATSRRTGGYEQYF TGTGCCACCAGCAGACGGACAGGGGGTTACGAGCAGTACTTC
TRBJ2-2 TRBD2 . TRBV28 CASSASSGHTGELFF TGTGCCAGCAGTGCCTCTAGCGGACACACCGGGGAGCTGTTTTTT
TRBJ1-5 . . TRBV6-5 CASRPYSNQPQHF TGTGCCAGCAGGCCTTATAGCAATCAGCCCCAGCATTTT
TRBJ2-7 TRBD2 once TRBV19 CASSTGTSGPSYEQYF TGTGCCAGTAGTACAGGGACTAGCGGACCATCCTACGAGCAGTACTTC
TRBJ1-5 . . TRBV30 CAWSVTGNQPQHF TGTGCCTGGAGTGTAACAGGCAATCAGCCCCAGCATTTT
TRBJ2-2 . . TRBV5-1 CASSLITNTGELFF TGCGCCAGCAGCTTGATTACTAACACCGGGGAGCTGTTTTTT
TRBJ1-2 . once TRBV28 CASSLSRDYGYTF TGTGCCAGCAGTTTAAGTAGGGACTATGGCTACACCTTC
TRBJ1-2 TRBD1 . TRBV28 CASSLPRGTVPYGYTF TGTGCCAGCAGCCTACCTCGGGGGACAGTGCCCTATGGCTACACCTTC